The clone carrying this T cell receptor beta chain was counted only a few times. Its antigen is currently unknown. The ends were cut back, 5 bases at V and 0 bases at J, with 17 bases in the middle. This CDR3 has 16 residues. Germline-derived CDR1 and CDR2 are DFQATT and SNEGSKA (reference sequence). A single record per CDR3 protein comes from TCRdb applying MiXCR to the RT-PCR reads. The sample holds approximately 570,000 distinct CDR3 sequences, 7.6% seen once. The sample originates from a study of response to subunit inactivated influenza vaccine. General study results and limits: Seasonal influenza vaccination, on each occasion, was suggested by the authors to recruit few new T cells.

This specimen was PBMCs from blood, taken around 25 months after vaccination. The TCR comes from a man between 45 and 75 years old who received an inactivated influenza vaccine. J is TRBJ2-4 and V is TRBV20-1; maybe TRBD2 (6 bases). CDR3 DNA: TGCAGTGCTTACACCGGGACTGGGGTAGCCAAAAACATTCAGTACTTC. Translation: CSAYTGTGVAKNIQYF.